Listed here are 18 T cell receptor beta chains from one sample, sequenced in a study of cytomegalovirus exposure and HLA in healthy donors. PCR was performed using 60 Vbeta and 13 Jbeta primers. Method: immunoSEQ multiplex PCR; TCRdb's copy keeps in-frame clones and lacks some. This sample has more than 90,000 clones, with approximately 58% found just once. The sequenced material came from PBMCs. These receptors came from a woman in her twenties or thirties in good health and CMV-seronegative.

This clone came up a few times. The rearrangement uses TRBV9 and TRBJ2-3, with a weak D call TRBD1 (6 bases). In germline, CDR1 is SGDLS, CDR2 YYNGEE. The CDR3 sequence is 14 residues long. Trimming shortened V by 7 bases and J by 2 bases, and 14 bases separated the two germline ends. DNA for the CDR3: TGTGCCAGCGGCCCGGGACATCCCACAGATACGCAGTATTTT. Amino acid sequence: CASGPGHPTDTQYF.

The V call is TRBV6-1, the J call TRBJ2-7; unclear D gene. The germline V and J ends were trimmed by 6 bases and 4 bases, with 10 bases remaining between them. The germline CDR1 and CDR2 sequences are MNHNS and SASEGT. This CDR3 has 12 amino acids. The DNA for the CDR3 is TGTGCCAGCAGCACTACAAGTTACGAGCAGTACTTC. Its protein product is CASSTTSYEQYF.

V and J are TRBV5-1 and TRBJ2-5; D possibly corresponds to TRBD1 (6 bases). Deletions cut 0 bases from V and 4 bases from J, with 7 bases between. The CDR3 length is 13 residues. Per germline, CDR1 SGHRS and CDR2 YFSETQ. CDR3 residues: CASSLGGGETQYF. CDR3 nucleotides: TGCGCCAGCAGCTTGGGAGGGGGAGAGACCCAGTACTTC.

This clone was detected only a few times. The chain carries TRBV7-2 and TRBJ2-1; TRBD1 agrees at 12 bases. The CDR3 is 15 residues long. The V gene end was trimmed by 5 bases and the J gene end by 7 bases; junction bases not matched to a gene: 6. Germline loops: CDR1 SGHTA, CDR2 FQGNSA. In DNA form, the CDR3 reads TGTGCCAGCAGCACGGGACAGGGGGCGGGAAATGAGCAGTTCTTC. Translation: CASSTGQGAGNEQFF. Supplemented by reference TRBV7-2 and TRBJ2-1, the full variable domain reads GAGVSQSPSNKVTEKGKDVELRCDPISGHTALYWYRQSLGQGLEFLIYFQGNSAPDKSGLPSDRFSAERTGGSVSTLTIQRTQQEDSAVYLCASSTGQGAGNEQFFGPGTRLTVL.

There are a few counts of this clone. The rearrangement links TRBV27 to TRBJ2-7; tentatively, D is TRBD1 (6 bases). The CDR3 totals 12 residues. The V gene lost 2 bases and the J gene lost 6 bases, with 8 bases spanning the gap. Germline values: CDR1 MNHEY, CDR2 SMNVEV (reference sequence). The CDR3 bases are TGTGCCAGCAGTTTAATAGGGGGCGAGCAGTACTTC. It yields the protein CASSLIGGEQYF.

This chain joins TRBV7-9 and TRBJ1-6, with 7 bases identical to TRBD1. J gave up 3 bases and V 5 bases, and 7 bases lay outside the gene matches. Germline V CDR1 and CDR2: SEHNR, FQNEAQ (reference sequence). The CDR3 extends over 16 amino acids. The CDR3 reads CASSPGTEIYNSPLHF. The CDR3 DNA is TGTGCCAGCAGCCCGGGGACAGAAATCTATAATTCACCCCTCCACTTT. The full variable domain, in which reference TRBV7-9 and TRBJ1-6 provide the parts outside the CDR3, is DTGVSQNPRHKITKRGQNVTFRCDPISEHNRLYWYRQTLGQGPEFLTYFQNEAQLEKSRLLSDRFSAERPKGSFSTLEIQRTEQGDSAMYLCASSPGTEIYNSPLHFGNGTRLTVT.

The chain joins TRBV5-1 to TRBJ1-6; D is undetermined. Germline lookup yields CDR1 SGHRS and CDR2 YFSETQ. Trimming pared 4 bases from V and 6 bases from J, leaving 14 bases between. This CDR3 contains 15 residues. CDR3 coding DNA: TGCGCCAGCAGCCCGGGAGTGGGAAGTAATTCACCCCTCCACTTT. Translated, it gives CASSPGVGSNSPLHF. The full variable domain, rest sourced from reference TRBV5-1 and TRBJ1-6, is KAGVTQTPRYLIKTRGQQVTLSCSPISGHRSVSWYQQTPGQGLQFLFEYFSETQRNKGNFPGRFSGRQFSNSRSEMNVSTLELGDSALYLCASSPGVGSNSPLHFGNGTRLTVT.

The gene calls are TRBV28 and TRBJ2-5; TRBD2 aligns across 8 bases. This CDR3 is 15 amino acids long. V shed 3 bases and J 1 base; nucleotides not matched to a gene: 4. Germline CDR1 and CDR2: MDHEN and SYDVKM. The CDR3 sequence is CASSLGGLGQETQYF. Written as DNA, the CDR3 is TGTGCCAGCAGTTTGGGGGGACTAGGCCAAGAGACCCAGTACTTC.

The genes are TRBV2 and TRBJ1-4; D is possibly TRBD1 (5 bases). Germline lookup yields CDR1 SNHLY and CDR2 FYNNEI. CDR3 length equals 12 residues. V dropped 10 bases and J dropped 4 bases, with 10 bases sitting between them. The CDR3 loop reads CATRQYNEKLFF. CDR3 bases: TGTGCCACCCGACAGTATAATGAAAAACTGTTTTTT.

Notes on this clone: Likely a read error: the CDR3 ends without its conserved phenylalanine or tryptophan. The DNA is left out, because the CDR3 cannot be placed on it with certainty; the CDR3 is given as TCRdb lists it. V is TRBV28 and J is TRBJ2-7; the table's D call of TRBD2 was not tested on the DNA. Termini included, the CDR3 measures 13 amino acids. Germline values: CDR1 MDHEN, CDR2 SYDVKM. The CDR3 loop is CASSDRASGPYLI.

This chain links TRBV7-6 with TRBJ1-3; perhaps TRBD1 as D (5 bases). This CDR3 has 20 amino acids. Germline CDR1 reads SGHVS; CDR2 reads FNYEAQ. Trimming took 7 bases from V and 0 from J, leaving 28 bases between them. DNA of the CDR3: TGTGCCAGCACCACAAAAATTTCTAGGAGGGGTCCCCCCTCTGGAAACACCATATATTTT. Its protein is CASTTKISRRGPPSGNTIYF.

This clone has more than one count but fewer than ten. V and J are TRBV11-2 and TRBJ2-7; 11 positions match TRBD2. The CDR3 contains 15 residues. After removal of 5 bases from V and 1 base from J, the junction contained 4 bases not matched to a gene. The V gene's germline CDR1 is SGHAT and CDR2 FQNNGV. The CDR3 region is CASSRLAGRSYEQYF. The CDR3 DNA reads as TGTGCCAGCAGCCGACTAGCGGGACGATCCTACGAGCAGTACTTC.

The chain has TRBV11-2 and TRBJ1-3; TRBD1 matches 9 bases. Germline CDR1 is SGHAT and CDR2 is FQNNGV. The V gene end was trimmed by 4 bases and the J gene end by 5 bases; junction bases not matched to a gene: 15. The CDR3 contains 18 residues. The CDR3 DNA sequence: TGTGCCAGCAGCTCCTTTCAAGGGACAGGGAACGTCAGAAACACCATATATTTT. Protein: CASSSFQGTGNVRNTIYF.

This clone was seen a few times. The chain combines TRBV29-1 with TRBJ2-3, with 10 bases matching TRBD1. Germline CDR1 and CDR2: SQVTM and ANQGSEA. This CDR3 spans 14 amino acids. The V segment lost 1 base and the J segment 5 bases; nucleotides outside the gene matches: 3. CDR3 bases: TGCAGCGTTGAAGGTGGACAGGGGGTAGATACGCAGTATTTT. Protein product: CSVEGGQGVDTQYF.

The chain combines TRBV28 with TRBJ1-2, with TRBD1 identical over 8 bases. The germline V gene encodes CDR1 MDHEN and CDR2 SYDVKM. CDR3 length: 18 amino acids. J lost 6 bases, V lost 5 bases, and 20 bases had no gene match. The CDR3 sequence: CASSLGAPGGAVRDGYTF. The CDR3 nucleotides are TGTGCCAGCAGTCTCGGAGCCCCAGGGGGCGCAGTACGCGATGGCTACACCTTC.

The rearrangement joins TRBV28 to TRBJ2-1, with D unresolved. V was pared by 2 bases and J by 4 bases, with 6 bases between. This CDR3 comprises 13 residues. The V gene's germline CDR1 is MDHEN and CDR2 SYDVKM. CDR3 sequence reads: CASSLLQYNEQFF. DNA for the CDR3: TGTGCCAGCAGTTTACTACAGTACAATGAGCAGTTCTTC.

The chain carries TRBV4-3 and TRBJ2-2; 8 bases match TRBD2. The CDR3 spans 15 residues. The germline V gene has CDR1 LGHNA and CDR2 YSLEER. J lost 4 bases, V lost 4 bases, and 5 bases had no gene match. CDR3 sequence: CASSLTSGGTGELFF. CDR3 nucleotide sequence: TGCGCCAGCAGCCTTACTAGCGGAGGCACCGGGGAGCTGTTTTTT.

The rearrangement uses TRBV13 and TRBJ2-2, with 10 bases fitting TRBD1. After removal of 5 bases from V and 3 bases from J, the junction contained 3 bases not matched to a gene. Germline lookup yields CDR1 PRHDT and CDR2 FYEKMQ (reference sequence). The CDR3 contains 15 residues. For the CDR3, the DNA is TGTGCCAGCAGCCACGGACAGGGGGACACCGGGGAGCTGTTTTTT. This translates into CASSHGQGDTGELFF.